Sequencing of this T cell receptor (beta chain) was carried out in a study of OX40 agonist ivuxolimab in advanced cancers. Background on the study: Patients undergoing dose escalation presented with hepatocellular carcinoma, melanoma, renal cell or head and neck cancer. Whole-study results and caveats: The mean number of expanded clones was higher in CD8+ T cells than in CD4+. The investigators did not determine what antigen specificity the expanded peripheral T cells had.

Produced via immunoSEQ multiplex PCR; TCRdb's table is partial and in-frame only. The sample has under 70,000 clones; roughly nine tenths are singletons. With baseline, cycle 4 day 1, and cycle 7 day 1 as timepoints, blood was sampled. Concerning this clone: What it recognizes is unknown.

Germline V gene data show CDR1 as LGHNA and CDR2 as YSLEER. V lost 0 bases to trimming and J lost 1 base, with 7 bases between them. The CDR3 has 15 amino acids. The starting material was CD4+ or CD8+ T cells sorted from blood, obtained in a trial of the OX40 agonist ivuxolimab. The sequence came from an adult with an advanced solid tumor such as melanoma, head and neck, liver or kidney cancer. The chain couples TRBV4-3 to TRBJ1-5; unclear D gene. The CDR3 is CASSQDHRSNQPQHF. The CDR3 coding sequence is TGCGCCAGCAGCCAAGATCACAGAAGCAATCAGCCCCAGCATTTT.